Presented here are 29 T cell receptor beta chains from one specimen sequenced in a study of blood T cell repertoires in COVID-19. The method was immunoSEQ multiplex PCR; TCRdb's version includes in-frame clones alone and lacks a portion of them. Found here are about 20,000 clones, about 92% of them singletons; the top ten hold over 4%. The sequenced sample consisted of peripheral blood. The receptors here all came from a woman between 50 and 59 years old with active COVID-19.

CDR3 bases: TGTGCCAGCAGAGTGACAGTCGGCTCCTACGAGCAGTACTTC. This gives the protein CASRVTVGSYEQYF. The chain recombines TRBV6-5 with TRBJ2-7; TRBD1 might be the D (5 bases). Germline loops: CDR1 MNHEY, CDR2 SVGAGI. This CDR3 is 14 amino acids long. V was clipped by 6 bases and J by 0 bases, with 12 bases between them.

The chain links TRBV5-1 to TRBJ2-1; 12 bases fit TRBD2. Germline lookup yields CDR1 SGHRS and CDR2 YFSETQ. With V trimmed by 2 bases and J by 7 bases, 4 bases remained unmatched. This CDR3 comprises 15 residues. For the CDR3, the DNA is TGCGCCAGCAGCTTTGCTAGCGGGAGGGCAAATGAGCAGTTCTTC. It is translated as CASSFASGRANEQFF.

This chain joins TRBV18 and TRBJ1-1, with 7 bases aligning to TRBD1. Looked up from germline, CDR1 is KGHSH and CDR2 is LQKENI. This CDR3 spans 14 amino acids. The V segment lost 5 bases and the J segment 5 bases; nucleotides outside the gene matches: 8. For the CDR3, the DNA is TGTGCCAGCTCATCATTTGACAGGGAGACTGAAGCTTTCTTT. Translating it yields CASSSFDRETEAFF.

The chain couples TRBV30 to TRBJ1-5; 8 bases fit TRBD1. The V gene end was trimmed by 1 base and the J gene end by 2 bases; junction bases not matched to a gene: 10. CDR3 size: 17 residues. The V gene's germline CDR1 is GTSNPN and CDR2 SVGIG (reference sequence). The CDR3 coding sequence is TGTGCCTGGAGTGACTCCGACAGGGGATTCCGCAATCAGCCCCAGCATTTT. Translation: CAWSDSDRGFRNQPQHF.

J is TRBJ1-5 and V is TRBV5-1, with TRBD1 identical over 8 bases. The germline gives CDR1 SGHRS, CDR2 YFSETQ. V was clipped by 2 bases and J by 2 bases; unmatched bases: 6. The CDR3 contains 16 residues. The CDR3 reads CASSLQPGGGNQPQHF. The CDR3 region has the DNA TGCGCCAGCAGCTTACAGCCAGGGGGCGGCAATCAGCCCCAGCATTTT.

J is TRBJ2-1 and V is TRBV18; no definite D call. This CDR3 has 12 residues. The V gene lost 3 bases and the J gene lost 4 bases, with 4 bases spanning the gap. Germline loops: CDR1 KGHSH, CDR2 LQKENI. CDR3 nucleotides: TGTGCCAGCTCACCCCTTTACAATGAGCAGTTCTTC. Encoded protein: CASSPLYNEQFF. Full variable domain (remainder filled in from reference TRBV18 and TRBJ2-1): NAGVMQNPRHLVRRRGQEARLRCSPMKGHSHVYWYRQLPEEGLKFMVYLQKENIIDESGMPKERFSAEFPKEGPSILRIQQVVRGDSAAYFCASSPLYNEQFFGPGTRLTVL.

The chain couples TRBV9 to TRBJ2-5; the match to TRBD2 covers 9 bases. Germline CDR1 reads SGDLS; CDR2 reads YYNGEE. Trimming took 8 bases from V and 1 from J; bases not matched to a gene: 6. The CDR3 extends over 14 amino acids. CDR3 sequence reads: CASSLAGAQETQYF. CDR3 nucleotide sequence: TGTGCCAGTTCATTAGCGGGGGCCCAAGAGACCCAGTACTTC.

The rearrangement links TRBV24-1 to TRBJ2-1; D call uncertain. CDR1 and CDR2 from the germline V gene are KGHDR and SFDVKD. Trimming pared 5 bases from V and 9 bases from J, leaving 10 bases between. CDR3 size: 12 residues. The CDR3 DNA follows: TGTGCCACCAGTGGACACCGTGGTGAGCAGTTCTTC. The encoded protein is CATSGHRGEQFF.

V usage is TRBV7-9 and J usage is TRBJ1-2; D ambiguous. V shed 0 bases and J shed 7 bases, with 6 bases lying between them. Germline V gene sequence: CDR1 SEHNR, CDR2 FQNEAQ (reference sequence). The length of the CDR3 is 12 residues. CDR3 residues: CASSLARSGYTF. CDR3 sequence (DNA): TGTGCCAGCAGCTTAGCAAGGAGTGGCTACACCTTC.

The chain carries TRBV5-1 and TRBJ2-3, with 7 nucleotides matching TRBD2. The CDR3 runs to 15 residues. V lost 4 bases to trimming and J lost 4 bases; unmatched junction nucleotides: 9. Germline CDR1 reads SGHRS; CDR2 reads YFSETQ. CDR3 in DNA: TGCGCCAGCAGCCCCGCTTTGGGGGGGGCAGATACGCAGTATTTT. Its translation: CASSPALGGADTQYF.

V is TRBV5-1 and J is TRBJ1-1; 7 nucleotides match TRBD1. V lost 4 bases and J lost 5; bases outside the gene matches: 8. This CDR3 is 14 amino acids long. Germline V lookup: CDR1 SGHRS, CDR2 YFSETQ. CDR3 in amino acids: CASSLQGQETEAFF. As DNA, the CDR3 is TGCGCCAGCAGCCTACAGGGGCAGGAGACTGAAGCTTTCTTT.

The CDR3 protein is CASSLRSNQPQHF. As DNA, the CDR3 is TGTGCCAGCAGTCTTAGAAGCAATCAGCCCCAGCATTTT. The chain carries TRBV2 and TRBJ1-5; no reliable D call. Trimming removed 5 bases at V and 1 base at J, with 6 bases between. The germline V gene encodes CDR1 SNHLY and CDR2 FYNNEI. The CDR3 totals 13 residues.

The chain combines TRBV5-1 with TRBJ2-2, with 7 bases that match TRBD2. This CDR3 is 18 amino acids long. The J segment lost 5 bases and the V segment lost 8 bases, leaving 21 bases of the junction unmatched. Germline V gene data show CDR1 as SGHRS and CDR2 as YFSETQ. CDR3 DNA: TGCGCCAGACCCTGGGGTTGGGAGGGAGGGTTTAATACCGGGGAGCTGTTTTTT. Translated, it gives CARPWGWEGGFNTGELFF.

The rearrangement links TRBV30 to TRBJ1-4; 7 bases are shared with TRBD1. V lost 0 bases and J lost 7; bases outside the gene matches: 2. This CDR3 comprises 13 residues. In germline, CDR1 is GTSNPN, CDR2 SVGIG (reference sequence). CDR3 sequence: CAWSVGGVEKLFF. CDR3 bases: TGTGCCTGGAGTGTAGGGGGCGTTGAAAAACTGTTTTTT.

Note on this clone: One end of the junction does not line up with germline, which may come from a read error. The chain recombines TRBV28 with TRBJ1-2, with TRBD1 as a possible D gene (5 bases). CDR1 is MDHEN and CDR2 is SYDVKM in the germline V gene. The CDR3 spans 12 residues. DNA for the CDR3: TGTGCCAGCAGTTCCCGGTGGGGCCCCGCCCCCTTC. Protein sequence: CASSSRWGPAPF.

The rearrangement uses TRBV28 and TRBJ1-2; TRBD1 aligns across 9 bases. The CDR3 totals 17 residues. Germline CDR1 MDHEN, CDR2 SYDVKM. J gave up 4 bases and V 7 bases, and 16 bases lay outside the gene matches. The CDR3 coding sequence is TGTGCCAGCATCTCACAAGGACAGGGGACAACCATCTATGGCTACACCTTC. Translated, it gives CASISQGQGTTIYGYTF.

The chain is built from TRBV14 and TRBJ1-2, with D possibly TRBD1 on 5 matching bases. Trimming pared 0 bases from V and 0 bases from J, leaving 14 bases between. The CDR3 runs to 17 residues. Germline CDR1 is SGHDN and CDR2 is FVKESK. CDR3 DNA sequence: TGTGCCAGCAGCCAAGATTCCTTTCGGGGGTCTAACTATGGCTACACCTTC. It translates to CASSQDSFRGSNYGYTF.

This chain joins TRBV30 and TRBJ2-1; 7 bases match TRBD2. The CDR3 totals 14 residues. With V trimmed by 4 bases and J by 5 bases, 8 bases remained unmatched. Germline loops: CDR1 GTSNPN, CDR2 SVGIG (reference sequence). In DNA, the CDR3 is TGTGCCTGGAACTCGGGACTAAAGAACAATGAGCAGTTCTTC. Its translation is CAWNSGLKNNEQFF.

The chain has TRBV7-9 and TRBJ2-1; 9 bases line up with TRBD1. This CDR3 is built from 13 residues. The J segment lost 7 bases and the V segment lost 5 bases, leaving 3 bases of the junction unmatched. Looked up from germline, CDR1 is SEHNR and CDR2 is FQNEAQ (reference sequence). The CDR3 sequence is CASSEGQGNEQFF. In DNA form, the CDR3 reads TGTGCCAGCAGCGAGGGACAGGGAAATGAGCAGTTCTTC.

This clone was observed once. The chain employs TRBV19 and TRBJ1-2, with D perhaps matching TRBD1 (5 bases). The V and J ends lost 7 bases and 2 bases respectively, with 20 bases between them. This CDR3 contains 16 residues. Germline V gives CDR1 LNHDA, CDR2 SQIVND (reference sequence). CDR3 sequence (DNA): TGTGCCAGTACCCAACTTCGGGGGGGTCAGAACTATGGCTACACCTTC. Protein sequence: CASTQLRGGQNYGYTF.

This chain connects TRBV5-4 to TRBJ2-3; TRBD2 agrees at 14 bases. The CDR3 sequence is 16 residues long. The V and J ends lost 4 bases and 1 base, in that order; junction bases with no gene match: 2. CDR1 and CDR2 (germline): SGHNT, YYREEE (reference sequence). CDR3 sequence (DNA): TGTGCCAGCAGCCCGGGACTAGCGGGAGGCACAGATACGCAGTATTTT. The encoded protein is CASSPGLAGGTDTQYF. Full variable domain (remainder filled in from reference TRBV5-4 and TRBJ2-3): ETGVTQSPTHLIKTRGQQVTLRCSSQSGHNTVSWYQQALGQGPQFIFQYYREEENGRGNFPPRFSGLQFPNYSSELNVNALELDDSALYLCASSPGLAGGTDTQYFGPGTRLTVL.

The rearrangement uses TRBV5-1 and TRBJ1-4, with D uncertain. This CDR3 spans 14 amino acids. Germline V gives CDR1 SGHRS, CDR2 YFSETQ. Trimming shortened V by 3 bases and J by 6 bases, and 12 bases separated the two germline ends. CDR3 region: CASSSGGFDEKLFF. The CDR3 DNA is TGCGCCAGCAGCTCGGGAGGTTTTGATGAAAAACTGTTTTTT.

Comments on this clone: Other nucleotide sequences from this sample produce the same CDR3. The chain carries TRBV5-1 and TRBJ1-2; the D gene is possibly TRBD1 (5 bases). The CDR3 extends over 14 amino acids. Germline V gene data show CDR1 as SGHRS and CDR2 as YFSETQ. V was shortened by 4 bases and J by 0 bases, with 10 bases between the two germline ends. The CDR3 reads CASSPDSTNYGYTF. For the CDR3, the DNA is TGCGCCAGCAGCCCTGACAGCACTAACTATGGCTACACCTTC.

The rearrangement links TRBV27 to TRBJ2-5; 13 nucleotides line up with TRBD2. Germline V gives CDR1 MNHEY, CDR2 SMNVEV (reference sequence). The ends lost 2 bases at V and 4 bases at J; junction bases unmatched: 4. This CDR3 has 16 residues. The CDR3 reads CASSLLLAGGPETQYF. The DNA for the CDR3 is TGTGCCAGCAGTTTACTACTAGCGGGAGGGCCAGAGACCCAGTACTTC.

The DNA for the CDR3 is TGTGCCAGTAGTGAGCGGCTACAAGAGACCCAGTACTTC. This codes for CASSERLQETQYF. The J gene is TRBJ2-5, the V gene TRBV19; maybe TRBD2 (5 bases). Looked up from germline, CDR1 is LNHDA and CDR2 is SQIVND (reference sequence). The V end lost 5 bases, the J end lost 2 bases, and 9 bases lay between the germline ends. This CDR3 is 13 amino acids long. Drawing the rest from reference TRBV19 and TRBJ2-5, the complete variable domain is DGGITQSPKYLFRKEGQNVTLSCEQNLNHDAMYWYRQDPGQGLRLIYYSQIVNDFQKGDIAEGYSVSREKKESFPLTVTSAQKNPTAFYLCASSERLQETQYFGPGTRLLVL.

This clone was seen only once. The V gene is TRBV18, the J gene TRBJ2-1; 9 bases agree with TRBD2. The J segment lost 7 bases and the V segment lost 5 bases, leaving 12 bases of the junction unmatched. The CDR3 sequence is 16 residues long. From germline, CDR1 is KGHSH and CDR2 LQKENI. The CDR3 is CASSAGQAGGENEQFF. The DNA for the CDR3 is TGTGCCAGCTCAGCTGGCCAGGCGGGAGGGGAGAATGAGCAGTTCTTC.

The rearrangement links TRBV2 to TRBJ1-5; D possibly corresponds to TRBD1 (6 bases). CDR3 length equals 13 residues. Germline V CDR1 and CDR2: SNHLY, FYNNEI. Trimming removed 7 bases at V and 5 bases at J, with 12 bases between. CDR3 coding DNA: TGTGCCAGCATGGGGGCCGGAGATCAGCCCCAGCATTTT. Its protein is CASMGAGDQPQHF.

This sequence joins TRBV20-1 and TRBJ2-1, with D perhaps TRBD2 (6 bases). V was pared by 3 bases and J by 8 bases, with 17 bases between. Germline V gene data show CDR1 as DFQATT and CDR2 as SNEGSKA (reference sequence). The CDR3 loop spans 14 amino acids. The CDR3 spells CSASWDLGVDEQFF. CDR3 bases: TGCAGTGCTAGTTGGGACTTAGGGGTCGATGAGCAGTTCTTC.

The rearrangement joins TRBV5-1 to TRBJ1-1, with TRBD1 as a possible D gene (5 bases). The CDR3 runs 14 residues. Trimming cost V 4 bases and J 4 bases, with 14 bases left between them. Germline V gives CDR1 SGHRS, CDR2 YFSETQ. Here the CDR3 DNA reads TGCGCCAGCAGCCTTAGTGGGGGGACCACTGAAGCTTTCTTT. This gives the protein CASSLSGGTTEAFF.